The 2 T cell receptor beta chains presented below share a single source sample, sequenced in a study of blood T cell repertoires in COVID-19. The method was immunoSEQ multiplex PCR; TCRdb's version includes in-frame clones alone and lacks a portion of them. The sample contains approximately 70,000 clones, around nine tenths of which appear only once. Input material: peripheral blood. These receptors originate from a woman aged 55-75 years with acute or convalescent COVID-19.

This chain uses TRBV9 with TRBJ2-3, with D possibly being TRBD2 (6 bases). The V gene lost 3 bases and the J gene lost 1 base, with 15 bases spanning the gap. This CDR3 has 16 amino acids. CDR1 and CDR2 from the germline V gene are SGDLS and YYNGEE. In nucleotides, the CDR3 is TGTGCCAGCAGCGCCCCACTAGCTCAGGGCACAGATACGCAGTATTTT. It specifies CASSAPLAQGTDTQYF.

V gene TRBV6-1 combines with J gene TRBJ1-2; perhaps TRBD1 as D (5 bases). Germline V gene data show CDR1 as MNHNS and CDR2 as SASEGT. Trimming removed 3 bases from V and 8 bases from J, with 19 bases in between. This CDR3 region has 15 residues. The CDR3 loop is CASSEGYQGLLGYTF. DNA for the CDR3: TGTGCCAGCAGTGAGGGTTACCAGGGACTACTGGGCTACACCTTC.